The T cell receptor (beta chain) under discussion was sequenced for a study of radiotherapy plus CTLA-4 blockade in lung cancer. To note about this clone: As yet, its antigen is unknown.

Germline-derived CDR1 and CDR2 are SGHRS and YFSETQ. The V end was cut by 5 bases, the J end by 5 bases, with 13 bases between. This CDR3 comprises 13 residues. Findings and limits, study-wide: Early blood T cell clone changes and increased post-radiation serum interferon-beta were reportedly the strongest response predictors.

The method was immunoSEQ multiplex PCR; TCRdb's version includes in-frame clones alone and lacks a portion of them. The sample gives about 59,000 clones, 65% to 80% of which show up once; around 8% is in the top ten. The sequence was obtained from a human donor with non-small cell lung cancer whose response to radiotherapy plus ipilimumab could not be evaluated. This specimen consisted of peripheral blood, obtained from a patient treated with radiotherapy plus ipilimumab. The V and J genes are TRBV5-1 and TRBJ2-5, with D possibly matching TRBD2 (5 bases). Here the CDR3 reads CASSLRTGETQYF. In DNA form, the CDR3 reads TGCGCCAGCAGTCTAAGGACGGGGGAGACCCAGTACTTC.